Following are 27 T cell receptor beta chains from one sample sequenced in a study of technical replicates of blood from four donors. Produced via immunoSEQ multiplex PCR; TCRdb's table is partial and in-frame only. The profile shows 85,000 to 100,000 clones, approximately 95% of them singletons. What was sequenced was T cells isolated from PBMCs. The origin of the receptors is a human donor in good health.

The CDR3 loop is CASSLGQGANNSPLHF. Written as DNA, the CDR3 is TGCGCCAGCAGCTTAGGACAGGGGGCCAATAATTCACCCCTCCACTTT. This chain uses TRBV5-1 with TRBJ1-6; 11 positions agree with TRBD1. Per germline, CDR1 SGHRS and CDR2 YFSETQ. The ends lost 2 bases at V and 5 bases at J; junction bases unmatched: 3. CDR3 length: 16 amino acids. The full variable domain, rest sourced from reference TRBV5-1 and TRBJ1-6, is KAGVTQTPRYLIKTRGQQVTLSCSPISGHRSVSWYQQTPGQGLQFLFEYFSETQRNKGNFPGRFSGRQFSNSRSEMNVSTLELGDSALYLCASSLGQGANNSPLHFGNGTRLTVT.

The chain recombines TRBV7-2 with TRBJ2-7; TRBD1 aligns across 8 bases. Trimming removed 5 bases from V and 2 bases from J; junction bases left unmatched: 11. Germline CDR1 reads SGHTA; CDR2 reads FQGNSA. The CDR3 runs 16 residues. CDR3 in amino acids: CASSEQGTGGTYEQYF. The CDR3 DNA reads TGTGCCAGCAGCGAACAGGGCACAGGGGGTACCTACGAGCAGTACTTC.

This chain uses TRBV5-1 with TRBJ1-6, with a weak D call TRBD1 (6 bases). With 2 bases removed from V and 6 bases from J, the gap between germline ends came to 12 bases. This CDR3 spans 15 amino acids. Germline values: CDR1 SGHRS, CDR2 YFSETQ. The CDR3 protein is CASSLKQGANSPLHF. In DNA form, the CDR3 reads TGCGCCAGCAGCTTAAAACAGGGAGCTAATTCACCCCTCCACTTT.

V and J are TRBV7-2 and TRBJ1-6; D is possibly TRBD1 (6 bases). Looked up from germline, CDR1 is SGHTA and CDR2 is FQGNSA. CDR3 length equals 13 residues. Trimming took 4 bases from V and 11 from J, leaving 12 bases between them. This CDR3 is CASSSGALPPLHF. The CDR3 DNA reads as TGTGCCAGCAGCTCAGGGGCGCTACCACCCCTCCACTTT. Drawing the rest from reference TRBV7-2 and TRBJ1-6, the complete variable domain is GAGVSQSPSNKVTEKGKDVELRCDPISGHTALYWYRQSLGQGLEFLIYFQGNSAPDKSGLPSDRFSAERTGGSVSTLTIQRTQQEDSAVYLCASSSGALPPLHFGNGTRLTVT.

About this clone: In the same sample, other DNA sequences code for this CDR3. The rearrangement uses TRBV5-1 and TRBJ2-2; 11 bases fit TRBD2. The germline CDR1 and CDR2 sequences are SGHRS and YFSETQ. V lost 5 bases to trimming and J lost 5 bases; unmatched junction nucleotides: 2. CDR3 length: 14 amino acids. The CDR3 reads CASSRTSGTGELFF. DNA for the CDR3: TGCGCCAGCAGTCGGACTAGCGGGACCGGGGAGCTGTTTTTT. The whole variable domain, filled in from reference TRBV5-1 and TRBJ2-2, reads KAGVTQTPRYLIKTRGQQVTLSCSPISGHRSVSWYQQTPGQGLQFLFEYFSETQRNKGNFPGRFSGRQFSNSRSEMNVSTLELGDSALYLCASSRTSGTGELFFGEGSRLTVL.

The gene calls are TRBV12-5 and TRBJ2-3; 11 bases line up with TRBD2. V was pared by 0 bases and J by 11 bases, with 22 bases of the junction left unmatched. The CDR3 covers 20 residues. Germline V gene lookup returns CDR1 LGHNT and CDR2 FRNRAP. The CDR3 loop is CASGLVPLPLAGGPLAGQYF. The CDR3 region has the DNA TGTGCTAGTGGTTTGGTCCCGCTGCCTTTAGCGGGAGGGCCCCTGGCTGGGCAGTATTTT.

The chain couples TRBV19 to TRBJ1-1, with no clear D. In germline, CDR1 is LNHDA, CDR2 SQIVND (reference sequence). The CDR3 runs 11 residues. V was trimmed by 6 bases and J by 2 bases, leaving 4 bases between them. CDR3 nucleotide sequence: TGTGCCAGTAGCCTTAACACTGAAGCTTTCTTT. Its translation: CASSLNTEAFF. Looking up the rest from reference TRBV19 and TRBJ1-1 gives the full variable domain: DGGITQSPKYLFRKEGQNVTLSCEQNLNHDAMYWYRQDPGQGLRLIYYSQIVNDFQKGDIAEGYSVSREKKESFPLTVTSAQKNPTAFYLCASSLNTEAFFGQGTRLTVV.

The chain combines TRBV4-1 with TRBJ2-2; possibly TRBD1 for D (6 bases). The CDR3 totals 14 residues. V was clipped by 0 bases and J by 5 bases, with 7 bases between them. Germline CDR1 reads MGHRA; CDR2 reads YSYEKL. The CDR3 loop reads CASSQEGTTGELFF. For the CDR3, the DNA is TGCGCCAGCAGCCAAGAAGGGACAACCGGGGAGCTGTTTTTT.

This chain connects TRBV21-1 to TRBJ1-4; the D segment call TRBD1 is taken from the table without a DNA check. TRBV21-1 is assigned pseudogene status. The CDR3 covers 17 residues. CDR3 region: CASSKARGSRVGEKLFF. CDR3 sequence (DNA): TGTGCCAGCAGCAAAGCTCGAGGTAGCAGGGTAGGTGAAAAACTGTTTTTT.

CDR3 sequence reads: CASSPWDRVYEQYF. For the CDR3, the DNA is TGTGCCAGCAGCCCCTGGGACAGAGTTTACGAGCAGTACTTC. The rearrangement links TRBV11-2 to TRBJ2-7, with TRBD1 identical over 7 bases. The CDR3 covers 14 residues. V lost 5 bases and J lost 4; bases outside the gene matches: 8. Germline V gives CDR1 SGHAT, CDR2 FQNNGV.

The rearrangement links TRBV28 to TRBJ2-1; 8 bases are a match to TRBD1. Germline V gene sequence: CDR1 MDHEN, CDR2 SYDVKM. The V and J ends lost 5 bases and 7 bases, in that order; junction bases with no gene match: 10. The CDR3 is made up of 15 amino acids. This chain's CDR3 is CASSPSDRASNEQFF. The CDR3 DNA reads as TGTGCCAGCAGTCCCTCGGACAGGGCTAGTAATGAGCAGTTCTTC. The full variable domain, rest sourced from reference TRBV28 and TRBJ2-1, is DVKVTQSSRYLVKRTGEKVFLECVQDMDHENMFWYRQDPGLGLRLIYFSYDVKMKEKGDIPEGYSVSREKKERFSLILESASTNQTSMYLCASSPSDRASNEQFFGPGTRLTVL.

The chain couples TRBV5-8 to TRBJ2-5; 7 bases line up with TRBD1. Germline CDR1 and CDR2: SGHTS and YDEGEE. CDR3 length: 14 amino acids. Trimming removed 4 bases from V and 2 bases from J; junction bases left unmatched: 5. CDR3 bases: TGTGCCAGCAGCCCGCGACAGGGACAAGAGACCCAGTACTTC. This encodes CASSPRQGQETQYF.

The chain has TRBV30 and TRBJ2-3, with 10 nucleotides matching TRBD2. CDR1 and CDR2 (germline): GTSNPN, SVGIG (reference sequence). The CDR3 is 14 amino acids. Trimming removed 2 bases from V and 5 bases from J; junction bases left unmatched: 4. CDR3 loop: CAWSPRTSGDTQYF. As DNA, the CDR3 is TGTGCCTGGAGTCCTAGGACTAGCGGAGATACGCAGTATTTT.

This chain connects TRBV4-1 to TRBJ2-2, with TRBD2 identical over 16 bases. The CDR3 sequence is 17 residues long. Germline V lookup: CDR1 MGHRA, CDR2 YSYEKL. The V gene end was trimmed by 0 bases and the J gene end by 10 bases; junction bases not matched to a gene: 5. The CDR3 spells CASSQEGTSGGAEELFF. CDR3 bases: TGCGCCAGCAGCCAAGAAGGGACTAGCGGGGGGGCAGAGGAGCTGTTTTTT.

In its sample, this clone was seen once. CDR3 residues: CASSQDFSGGASDTQYF. The CDR3 DNA sequence: TGCGCCAGCAGCCAAGATTTTAGCGGGGGGGCCTCAGATACGCAGTATTTT. The V gene is TRBV4-1, the J gene TRBJ2-3; 11 bases match TRBD2. The germline V gene encodes CDR1 MGHRA and CDR2 YSYEKL. The junction had 6 bases not matched to a gene; V was cut back by 0 bases and J by 4 bases. CDR3 length equals 17 residues.

V usage is TRBV4-1 and J usage is TRBJ2-3; perhaps TRBD2 as D (5 bases). The V gene lost 4 bases and the J gene lost 1 base, with 18 bases spanning the gap. This CDR3 spans 17 amino acids. CDR1 and CDR2 (germline): MGHRA, YSYEKL. The CDR3 spells CASSPEQRSQGTDTQYF. As DNA, the CDR3 is TGCGCCAGCAGCCCAGAACAGCGGTCCCAGGGCACAGATACGCAGTATTTT.

The CDR3 spells CASSSLTGETGELFF. Written as DNA, the CDR3 is TGTGCCAGCAGCTCACTGACAGGGGAGACCGGGGAGCTGTTTTTT. This rearrangement joins TRBV7-9 to TRBJ2-2, with TRBD1 identical over 8 bases. The germline gives CDR1 SEHNR, CDR2 FQNEAQ (reference sequence). Trimming cost V 4 bases and J 5 bases; bases outside gene matches: 6. The CDR3 runs to 15 residues.

This clone was detected only once. The CDR3 spells CAWSVRVTGELFF. The CDR3 DNA sequence: TGTGCCTGGAGTGTTAGAGTTACCGGGGAGCTGTTTTTT. The rearrangement uses TRBV30 and TRBJ2-2; no definite D call. V was clipped by 0 bases and J by 5 bases, with 7 bases between them. This CDR3 has 13 amino acids. CDR1 and CDR2 (germline): GTSNPN, SVGIG (reference sequence).

V usage is TRBV6-1 and J usage is TRBJ1-1; no definite D call. The CDR3 covers 15 residues. The germline CDR1 and CDR2 sequences are MNHNS and SASEGT. The ends were cut back, 7 bases at V and 0 bases at J, with 15 bases in the middle. This CDR3 is CASKRRVEMNTEAFF. CDR3 DNA: TGTGCCAGCAAGCGGCGGGTAGAAATGAACACTGAAGCTTTCTTT.

The chain recombines TRBV5-4 with TRBJ2-7, with TRBD1 matching over 9 bases. This CDR3 region has 16 residues. Germline V gene lookup returns CDR1 SGHNT and CDR2 YYREEE (reference sequence). The junction had 8 bases not matched to a gene; V was cut back by 4 bases and J by 0 bases. CDR3 sequence reads: CASSAIQGARSYEQYF. In DNA, the CDR3 is TGTGCCAGCAGCGCAATACAGGGGGCCCGCTCCTACGAGCAGTACTTC.

To note about this clone: One end of the junction fails to match germline, which may point to a read error. The chain combines TRBV7-9 with TRBJ2-5; 10 bases map to TRBD1. Germline V lookup: CDR1 SEHNR, CDR2 FQNEAQ (reference sequence). The CDR3 contains 11 residues. This CDR3 is CASNGGTGADF. In DNA form, the CDR3 reads TGTGCCAGCAATGGGGGGACAGGGGCTGACTTC.

Worth noting for this clone: One end of the junction does not line up with germline, which may come from a read error. The chain combines TRBV4-2 with TRBJ1-2; D is undetermined. Germline V gives CDR1 LGHNA, CDR2 YNFKEQ. There are 12 residues in the CDR3. CDR3 amino acids: CASSQDSGGSEF. CDR3 sequence (DNA): TGTGCCAGCAGCCAAGATTCGGGAGGATCGGAATTC.

The rearrangement joins TRBV10-3 to TRBJ2-2; D unclear. Germline V lookup: CDR1 ENHRY, CDR2 SYGVKD. V was clipped by 7 bases and J by 4 bases, with 7 bases between them. The CDR3 spans 12 residues. CDR3 in amino acids: CAITPGTGELFF. The CDR3 coding sequence is TGTGCCATCACCCCGGGCACCGGGGAGCTGTTTTTT.

This clone has only one observation. This sequence joins TRBV9 and TRBJ1-2; TRBD1 agrees at 9 bases. CDR3 length: 16 amino acids. Germline CDR1 reads SGDLS; CDR2 reads YYNGEE. The V and J ends lost 0 bases and 2 bases, in that order; junction bases with no gene match: 5. The CDR3 DNA reads TGTGCCAGCAGCGTAGGCGTGGGACAGGGAAACTATGGCTACACCTTC. Its translation: CASSVGVGQGNYGYTF. The variable domain in full, completed from reference TRBV9 and TRBJ1-2, reads DSGVTQTPKHLITATGQRVTLRCSPRSGDLSVYWYQQSLDQGLQFLIQYYNGEERAKGNILERFSAQQFPDLHSELNLSSLELGDSALYFCASSVGVGQGNYGYTFGSGTRLTVV.

V gene TRBV11-3 combines with J gene TRBJ2-3; TRBD2 aligns across 10 bases. CDR3 length equals 14 residues. The germline V gene has CDR1 SGHNT and CDR2 YENEEA. The V segment lost 3 bases and the J segment 6 bases; nucleotides outside the gene matches: 3. CDR3 amino acids: CASSFLTSGDTQYF. The CDR3, as DNA: TGTGCCAGCAGCTTCCTGACTAGCGGGGATACGCAGTATTTT.

This clone has only a few counts. CDR3 loop: CASSHGGRGYTF. CDR3 coding DNA: TGTGCCAGCAGTCACGGGGGGCGAGGCTACACCTTC. V usage is TRBV6-5 and J usage is TRBJ1-2; possible D gene TRBD1, 6 bases. Germline CDR1 reads MNHEY; CDR2 reads SVGAGI. The V end lost 5 bases, the J end lost 8 bases, and 12 bases lay between the germline ends. The CDR3 length is 12 residues.

This sequence joins TRBV30 and TRBJ1-2; D gene unclear. The V gene lost 2 bases and the J gene lost 4 bases, with 5 bases spanning the gap. The CDR3 loop spans 11 amino acids. Germline V CDR1 and CDR2: GTSNPN, SVGIG (reference sequence). The CDR3 protein is CAWSTVYGYTF. The CDR3 DNA follows: TGTGCCTGGAGTACGGTCTATGGCTACACCTTC.